A single sample is the source of the 6 T cell receptor beta chains below, sequenced in a study of OX40 agonist ivuxolimab in advanced cancers. Repertoires were generated with immunoSEQ multiplex PCR, while TCRdb's copy carries only in-frame clones and drops some. Of about 66,000 clones listed, 83% are singletons. Sequenced material: CD4+ or CD8+ T cells sorted from blood, taken in a trial of the OX40 agonist ivuxolimab. Receptors originate from an adult with an advanced solid tumor such as melanoma, head and neck, liver or kidney cancer.

This clone was counted a few times. The chain joins TRBV7-9 to TRBJ2-5; D uncertain. The germline V gene has CDR1 SEHNR and CDR2 FQNEAQ (reference sequence). The CDR3 is 16 amino acids. V lost 0 bases and J 5 bases, leaving 16 bases between the germline ends. In DNA form, the CDR3 reads TGTGCCAGCAGCTTAGCTCGCTTAGGGCTGGGGGAGACCCAGTACTTC. Its translation: CASSLARLGLGETQYF.

This chain uses TRBV7-9 with TRBJ2-7; the match to TRBD1 covers 8 bases. J gave up 1 base and V 4 bases, and 3 bases lay outside the gene matches. This CDR3 is built from 14 residues. Germline V gene data show CDR1 as SEHNR and CDR2 as FQNEAQ (reference sequence). This CDR3 is CASSSRTGSYEQYF. CDR3 coding DNA: TGTGCCAGCAGCTCTCGGACAGGGTCCTACGAGCAGTACTTC. Complete variable domain (other parts from reference TRBV7-9 and TRBJ2-7): DTGVSQNPRHKITKRGQNVTFRCDPISEHNRLYWYRQTLGQGPEFLTYFQNEAQLEKSRLLSDRFSAERPKGSFSTLEIQRTEQGDSAMYLCASSSRTGSYEQYFGPGTRLTVT.

The chain combines TRBV2 with TRBJ1-5, with 8 bases aligning to TRBD1. In germline, CDR1 is SNHLY, CDR2 FYNNEI. Trimming removed 7 bases from V and 5 bases from J; junction bases left unmatched: 10. The CDR3 is 15 residues long. CDR3 sequence reads: CASTSDRAGYQPQHF. DNA of the CDR3: TGTGCCAGCACCTCGGACAGGGCCGGGTATCAGCCCCAGCATTTT.

This clone was observed once. The chain carries TRBV28 and TRBJ1-2, with TRBD1 as a possible D gene (5 bases). V was shortened by 5 bases and J by 3 bases, with 10 bases between the two germline ends. The CDR3 contains 13 residues. The germline V gene has CDR1 MDHEN and CDR2 SYDVKM. The CDR3 nucleotides are TGTGCCAGCAGTACATTGACAGACTATGGCTACACCTTC. Encoded protein: CASSTLTDYGYTF.

This chain joins TRBV6-6 and TRBJ1-1; 7 bases fit TRBD1. Trimming at V came to 5 bases and at J to 8 bases, leaving 5 bases not matched to a gene. The CDR3 runs 12 residues. CDR1 and CDR2 from the germline V gene are MNHNY and SVGAGI (reference sequence). The CDR3 sequence: CASSRGTAEAFF. In nucleotides, the CDR3 is TGTGCCAGCAGTCGGGGGACAGCCGAAGCTTTCTTT.

The chain links TRBV4-3 to TRBJ2-2, with TRBD2 identical over 10 bases. Germline V gives CDR1 LGHNA, CDR2 YSLEER. The CDR3 length is 18 residues. The V segment lost 1 base and the J segment 5 bases; nucleotides outside the gene matches: 10. This CDR3 reads CASSQVLAGVARTGELFF. DNA for the CDR3: TGCGCCAGCAGCCAAGTTCTAGCGGGAGTAGCGAGGACCGGGGAGCTGTTTTTT.